These 22 T cell receptor beta chains were sequenced from one sample in a study of control samples from healthy donors and cancer patients. Sequenced by immunoSEQ multiplex PCR; TCRdb stores in-frame clones only, minus some. The repertoire holds around 50,000 clones, with 95% as singletons. The sequencing sample was made of blood. These receptors originate from a man aged 30-40 years in good health.

The chain recombines TRBV7-2 with TRBJ1-2; TRBD1 agrees at 9 bases. In germline, CDR1 is SGHTA, CDR2 FQGNSA. The CDR3 runs 17 residues. The trim removed 5 bases at V and 0 bases at J, leaving 10 bases unmatched. The CDR3 is CASSQIDRGIANYGYTF. For the CDR3, the DNA is TGTGCCAGCAGCCAAATAGACAGGGGGATAGCTAACTATGGCTACACCTTC.

V gene TRBV30 combines with J gene TRBJ2-3, with D perhaps TRBD1 (5 bases). The CDR3 totals 14 residues. V lost 2 bases and J 0 bases, leaving 9 bases between the germline ends. Germline V gives CDR1 GTSNPN, CDR2 SVGIG (reference sequence). The CDR3 is CAWSRGGSTDTQYF. CDR3 sequence (DNA): TGTGCCTGGAGTAGGGGCGGCAGCACAGATACGCAGTATTTT. The whole variable domain, remainder taken from reference TRBV30 and TRBJ2-3, is SQTIHQWPATLVQPVGSPLSLECTVEGTSNPNLYWYRQAAGRGLQLLFYSVGIGQISSEVPQNLSASRPQDRQFILSSKKLLLSDSGFYLCAWSRGGSTDTQYFGPGTRLTVL.

The J gene is TRBJ1-1, the V gene TRBV6-5; perhaps TRBD1 as D (5 bases). V gave up 5 bases and J gave up 1 base, with 5 bases separating them. Germline V gene lookup returns CDR1 MNHEY and CDR2 SVGAGI. The CDR3 contains 12 residues. The CDR3 sequence: CASSQGNTEAFF. The CDR3 DNA reads TGTGCCAGCAGTCAGGGGAACACTGAAGCTTTCTTT.

The chain combines TRBV28 with TRBJ2-1; 7 bases are a match to TRBD2. The CDR3 is 14 amino acids. V shed 6 bases and J 2 bases; nucleotides not matched to a gene: 4. Germline CDR1 and CDR2: MDHEN and SYDVKM. CDR3 sequence (DNA): TGTGCCAGCAGAGAAAGCGGGACCTACAATGAGCAGTTCTTC. Protein: CASRESGTYNEQFF.

The genes are TRBV19 and TRBJ1-6, with D perhaps TRBD1 (5 bases). CDR3 size: 15 residues. Deletions cut 6 bases from V and 6 bases from J, with 15 bases between. Per the germline V gene, CDR1 is LNHDA and CDR2 is SQIVND (reference sequence). CDR3 loop: CASRTTGLPNSPLHF. CDR3 nucleotides: TGTGCCAGTAGGACTACGGGACTGCCTAATTCACCCCTCCACTTT.

The genes are TRBV3-1 (or the pseudogene TRBV3-2) and TRBJ2-2; maybe TRBD2 (5 bases). CDR3 length: 13 amino acids. Trimming stripped 2 bases from V and 7 bases from J, with 8 bases between. CDR1 and CDR2 (germline): LGHDT, YNNKEL (reference sequence). The DNA of the CDR3 is TGTGCCAGCAGCCAACTAGCAGGCGGGGAGCTGTTTTTT. This codes for CASSQLAGGELFF.

This chain joins TRBV5-4 and TRBJ2-1, with TRBD2 identical over 10 bases. Trimming removed 2 bases from V and 6 bases from J; junction bases left unmatched: 8. The length of the CDR3 is 16 residues. Germline V gene sequence: CDR1 SGHNT, CDR2 YYREEE (reference sequence). The CDR3 loop is CASSLGGTSDFNEQFF. The CDR3 coding sequence is TGTGCCAGCAGCTTAGGAGGGACTAGCGATTTCAATGAGCAGTTCTTC. Full variable domain (rest looked up from reference TRBV5-4 and TRBJ2-1): ETGVTQSPTHLIKTRGQQVTLRCSSQSGHNTVSWYQQALGQGPQFIFQYYREEENGRGNFPPRFSGLQFPNYSSELNVNALELDDSALYLCASSLGGTSDFNEQFFGPGTRLTVL.

This rearrangement joins TRBV30 to TRBJ1-4; D might be TRBD1 (6 bases). CDR1 and CDR2 (germline): GTSNPN, SVGIG (reference sequence). The CDR3 consists of 13 residues. Trimming left V 0 bases short and J 7 bases short, with 9 bases between. The CDR3 region has the DNA TGTGCCTGGAGTGTAAAGGGGGGTGAAAAACTGTTTTTT. Its translation: CAWSVKGGEKLFF.

This sequence joins TRBV19 and TRBJ1-1; D not certain. With 9 bases removed from V and 11 bases from J, the gap between germline ends came to 37 bases. The CDR3 has 18 amino acids. Germline CDR1 and CDR2: LNHDA and SQIVND (reference sequence). The CDR3 coding sequence is TGTGCCAGCAACCCATGGGAAGGTAACCCTCGTATCCTGAAGCGGGCTTTCTTT. Protein: CASNPWEGNPRILKRAFF.

The chain couples TRBV5-1 to TRBJ1-1, with unresolved D. V was trimmed by 4 bases and J by 2 bases, leaving 12 bases between them. The CDR3 loop spans 14 amino acids. In germline, CDR1 is SGHRS, CDR2 YFSETQ. The CDR3 DNA is TGCGCCAGCAGCCCGCGACGCGTCAACACTGAAGCTTTCTTT. As protein: CASSPRRVNTEAFF.

The V call is TRBV5-3, the J call TRBJ1-5; 7 positions match TRBD1. TRBV5-3 is sorted into the ORF group, with uncertain function. V shed 0 bases and J 6 bases; nucleotides not matched to a gene: 3. This CDR3 has 14 amino acids. DNA for the CDR3: TGTGCCAGAAGCTTGGCGGCAGGGGGTCAGCCCCAGCATTTT. Residues: CARSLAAGGQPQHF.

This chain connects TRBV7-9 to TRBJ1-1; TRBD1 matches at 8 bases. CDR3 size: 14 residues. Looked up from germline, CDR1 is SEHNR and CDR2 is FQNEAQ (reference sequence). J lost 4 bases, V lost 1 base, and 2 bases had no gene match. The CDR3 is CASSLGTGITEAFF. The CDR3 bases are TGTGCCAGCAGCTTAGGGACAGGGATCACTGAAGCTTTCTTT.

A single count supports this clone. The chain uses TRBV5-6 and TRBJ2-1, with D tentatively TRBD2 (6 bases). V lost 5 bases and J lost 0, with 12 bases in between. Germline V gene sequence: CDR1 SGHDT, CDR2 YYEEEE. This CDR3 contains 15 residues. CDR3 coding DNA: TGTGCCAGCAGTCCCGGGACTGGCTCCTACAATGAGCAGTTCTTC. It translates to CASSPGTGSYNEQFF.

The CDR3 DNA reads as TGTGCCAGTCGGACCGGGACTAGCGGGAGGGCCAACACCGGGGAGCTGTTTTTT. Encoded protein: CASRTGTSGRANTGELFF. The V gene is TRBV19, the J gene TRBJ2-2; 16 bases line up with TRBD2. Trimming removed 8 bases from V and 2 bases from J; junction bases left unmatched: 8. The CDR3 totals 18 residues. Germline CDR1 and CDR2: LNHDA and SQIVND (reference sequence).

V usage is TRBV6-2 or TRBV6-3 and J usage is TRBJ2-1; D ambiguous. Germline lookup yields CDR1 MNHEY and CDR2 SVGEGT. The length of the CDR3 is 13 residues. V was trimmed by 6 bases and J by 1 base, leaving 7 bases between them. The CDR3 region has the DNA TGTGCCAGCAGCCCGGATTCCTACAATGAGCAGTTCTTC. It yields the protein CASSPDSYNEQFF.

This chain joins TRBV10-3 and TRBJ1-6, with D possibly TRBD1 on 5 matching bases. Germline V gives CDR1 ENHRY, CDR2 SYGVKD. Trimming cost V 2 bases and J 4 bases, with 15 bases left between them. This CDR3 has 17 amino acids. This CDR3 reads CAISEGPGRPYNSPLHF. The CDR3 DNA reads TGTGCCATCAGTGAGGGGCCGGGACGGCCATATAATTCACCCCTCCACTTT.

CDR3 region: CASSRRGDEQYF. The CDR3 nucleotides are TGTGCCAGCAGCCGCCGGGGGGACGAGCAGTACTTC. V gene TRBV7-9 combines with J gene TRBJ2-7, with TRBD2 matching 7 bases. CDR1 is SEHNR, CDR2 FQNEAQ, per germline (reference sequence). The CDR3 sequence is 12 residues long. Germline trimming cut 5 bases from V and 5 bases from J; bases unmatched to any gene: 3.

This clone has a single count. The chain combines TRBV19 with TRBJ2-2, with 9 nucleotides matching TRBD1. V lost 9 bases, J lost 3 bases, and 11 bases stayed unmatched. This CDR3 has 16 amino acids. Germline values: CDR1 LNHDA, CDR2 SQIVND (reference sequence). The CDR3 nucleotides read TGTGCCAGCGAAGGCCGGGGACAGGGTTACACCGGGGAGCTGTTTTTT. Translation gives CASEGRGQGYTGELFF. Full variable domain (outside the CDR3, taken from reference TRBV19 and TRBJ2-2): DGGITQSPKYLFRKEGQNVTLSCEQNLNHDAMYWYRQDPGQGLRLIYYSQIVNDFQKGDIAEGYSVSREKKESFPLTVTSAQKNPTAFYLCASEGRGQGYTGELFFGEGSRLTVL.

The gene calls are TRBV9 and TRBJ1-3; D is unclear. V lost 3 bases, J lost 0 bases, and 10 bases lay in between. Germline lookup yields CDR1 SGDLS and CDR2 YYNGEE. This CDR3 is 15 amino acids long. This CDR3 reads CASSEEVHSGNTIYF. The CDR3 DNA reads as TGTGCCAGCAGCGAGGAGGTGCACTCTGGAAACACCATATATTTT.

This clone came up once. The chain couples TRBV7-9 to TRBJ1-1; D gene ambiguous. With 5 bases removed from V and 0 bases from J, the gap between germline ends came to 7 bases. Per the germline V gene, CDR1 is SEHNR and CDR2 is FQNEAQ (reference sequence). The CDR3 extends over 13 amino acids. The CDR3 region is CASSPILNTEAFF. CDR3 sequence (DNA): TGTGCCAGCAGCCCAATATTGAACACTGAAGCTTTCTTT.

V usage is TRBV6-5 and J usage is TRBJ2-5; possibly TRBD2 for D (5 bases). The CDR3 contains 11 residues. The ends were cut back, 7 bases at V and 5 bases at J, with 8 bases in the middle. Per the germline V gene, CDR1 is MNHEY and CDR2 is SVGAGI. The CDR3 coding sequence is TGTGCCAGCAAGCGGTTGGAGACCCAGTACTTC. Protein product: CASKRLETQYF.

V gene TRBV6-1 combines with J gene TRBJ1-1; D possibly corresponds to TRBD1 (6 bases). Trimming removed 0 bases from V and 2 bases from J, with 10 bases in between. The CDR3 loop spans 15 amino acids. Germline CDR1 is MNHNS and CDR2 is SASEGT. CDR3 sequence: CASSEARGHNTEAFF. Written as DNA, the CDR3 is TGTGCCAGCAGTGAAGCCCGGGGGCATAACACTGAAGCTTTCTTT.